The present entry profiles one T cell receptor (beta chain) with its context. This entry comes from a study of T cell responses to AZD1222 COVID-19 vaccine. This CDR3 region has 18 residues. Germline V CDR1 and CDR2: SGDLS, YYNGEE. V dropped 5 bases and J dropped 5; count of bases not matched to a gene: 17. Some clones are missing from TCRdb's copy, which holds only in-frame ones; the method was immunoSEQ multiplex PCR. The top ten hold about 0.5% of the sample, which has about 260,000 clones, 85% to 95% seen once. The chain uses TRBV9 and TRBJ2-2, with 8 bases aligning to TRBD2. This specimen consisted of peripheral blood, obtained on day 0 of AZD1222 vaccination. The TCR originated in an adult in good health. This chain's CDR3 is CASSESQWGAGETGELFF. Here the CDR3 DNA reads TGTGCCAGCAGTGAATCCCAGTGGGGAGCGGGAGAAACCGGGGAGCTGTTTTTT. Complete variable domain (other parts from reference TRBV9 and TRBJ2-2): DSGVTQTPKHLITATGQRVTLRCSPRSGDLSVYWYQQSLDQGLQFLIQYYNGEERAKGNILERFSAQQFPDLHSELNLSSLELGDSALYFCASSESQWGAGETGELFFGEGSRLTVL.